The entry below gives a single T cell receptor (beta chain) sequence along with its context. In the study's own analysis: How many nucleated cells were present was estimated from reference gene primer amplification. The repertoire was sequenced with immunoSEQ multiplex PCR; TCRdb's copy has only in-frame clones and lacks some. From that table come the V and J calls and clone size; the DNA was used to work out D and trimming. The table has more than 300,000 clones, about four fifths seen once. The CDR3 has 13 residues. Trimming stripped 6 bases from V and 1 base from J, with 9 bases between. This sample was taken from a study of blood T cell repertoires in COVID-19. Turning to the study itself: The United States, Italy and Spain were the sources of the acute and convalescent COVID-19 samples. Sample material is recorded as cDNA or gDNA derived from T cells, B-cell-depleted T cells, or PBMCs.

The TCR was taken from a woman in her 50s with acute or convalescent COVID-19. The chain has TRBV12-3 or TRBV12-4 and TRBJ2-5; TRBD2 might be the D (6 bases). Sequences were obtained from peripheral blood. CDR3 residues: CASSPGLQETQYF. CDR3 bases: TGTGCCAGCAGCCCGGGACTCCAAGAGACCCAGTACTTC.